Listed here is a single T cell receptor (beta chain). In germline, CDR1 is LNHDA, CDR2 SQIVND (reference sequence). V lost 5 bases and J lost 4; bases outside the gene matches: 13. This CDR3 region has 16 residues. This table comes from immunoSEQ multiplex PCR, and its TCRdb copy is limited to in-frame clones, with some not included. In the table there are approximately 160,000 clones, roughly 94% of which are singletons. These data are taken from a study of control samples from healthy donors and cancer patients. The sequence came from a young woman in good health. The sequencing sample was made of blood. The rearrangement links TRBV19 to TRBJ1-2; TRBD1 matches 7 bases. The CDR3 nucleotides are TGTGCCAGTAGTCCCTCTTTAGGGGGCGCGGGCTATGGCTACACCTTC. Amino acids: CASSPSLGGAGYGYTF.